Shown below are 17 T cell receptor beta chains from a single sample sequenced in a study of blood T cell repertoires in COVID-19. The protocol was immunoSEQ multiplex PCR, while the TCRdb copy is restricted to in-frame clones and leaves out a portion. The sample consists of approximately 210,000 clones, 81% of them appearing once. What was sequenced was PBMCs or T cells enriched from blood (not recorded which). The source is a woman in her forties or fifties with acute COVID-19.

This clone came up many times. V is TRBV28 and J is TRBJ2-7, with D perhaps TRBD1 (6 bases). From germline, CDR1 is MDHEN and CDR2 SYDVKM. The CDR3 is 15 amino acids. Trimming pared 6 bases from V and 2 bases from J, leaving 17 bases between. The CDR3, as DNA: TGTGCCAGCAGCCCCCCGGGACACCAAACCTACGAGCAGTACTTC. Its protein product is CASSPPGHQTYEQYF.

In its sample, this clone was seen once. The chain couples TRBV12-3 or TRBV12-4 to TRBJ2-7; weak D call: TRBD2 (5 bases). Trimming took off 1 base at V and 6 bases at J, with 10 bases between the two ends. The CDR3 runs to 13 residues. CDR3 DNA sequence: TGTGCCAGCAGTTTAGGCCCCGGGGTCGAGCAGTACTTC. Amino acids: CASSLGPGVEQYF.

The chain joins TRBV30 to TRBJ2-5; 10 bases map to TRBD2. In germline, CDR1 is GTSNPN, CDR2 SVGIG (reference sequence). The CDR3 loop spans 17 amino acids. Losses at the gene ends were 7 bases for V and 4 bases for J; bases not matched to a gene: 18. In DNA, the CDR3 is TGTGCCTCCACTATGGGGCTAGCGGGAGAATTAACAGAGACCCAGTACTTC. This encodes CASTMGLAGELTETQYF.

In its sample, this clone was seen once. This chain links TRBV10-3 with TRBJ1-3, with 12 bases identical to TRBD1. CDR1 and CDR2 from the germline V gene are ENHRY and SYGVKD. The trim removed 6 bases at V and 3 bases at J, leaving 6 bases unmatched. There are 16 residues in the CDR3. CDR3 sequence reads: CAISGTGGAGGNTIYF. In DNA, the CDR3 is TGTGCCATCAGCGGGACAGGGGGCGCCGGTGGAAACACCATATATTTT.

V usage is TRBV7-2 and J usage is TRBJ2-3; 8 bases are shared with TRBD2. The junction had 1 base not matched to a gene; V was cut back by 1 base and J by 1 base. Germline CDR1 and CDR2: SGHTA and FQGNSA. The CDR3 consists of 15 residues. The CDR3 DNA reads TGTGCCAGCAGCTTAGGAGCGGGGGGCACAGATACGCAGTATTTT. It is translated as CASSLGAGGTDTQYF. The whole variable domain, filled in from reference TRBV7-2 and TRBJ2-3, reads GAGVSQSPSNKVTEKGKDVELRCDPISGHTALYWYRQSLGQGLEFLIYFQGNSAPDKSGLPSDRFSAERTGGSVSTLTIQRTQQEDSAVYLCASSLGAGGTDTQYFGPGTRLTVL.

This clone was seen just once. This chain's CDR3 is CASREGLAEPYEQYF. The CDR3 region has the DNA TGTGCCAGCAGAGAGGGACTAGCGGAACCCTACGAGCAGTACTTC. This chain links TRBV6-1 with TRBJ2-7; 11 bases match TRBD2. The CDR3 sequence is 15 residues long. CDR1 is MNHNS, CDR2 SASEGT, per germline. The ends lost 6 bases at V and 2 bases at J; junction bases unmatched: 6.

This clone was counted ten times or more. The genes are TRBV9 and TRBJ2-1; 10 nucleotides match TRBD2. This CDR3 is 17 amino acids long. V was clipped by 4 bases and J by 4 bases; unmatched bases: 11. Germline assignment: CDR1 SGDLS and CDR2 YYNGEE. CDR3 bases: TGTGCCAGCAGCACCCCCCGTAGCGGGGGGCCATACAATGAGCAGTTCTTC. The encoded protein is CASSTPRSGGPYNEQFF.

This clone was detected only a few times. CDR3 sequence: CASLPRGPNSPLHF. CDR3 DNA: TGTGCCAGCCTCCCCAGGGGCCCGAATTCACCCCTCCACTTT. This chain joins TRBV19 and TRBJ1-6, with a weak D call TRBD1 (6 bases). The CDR3 contains 14 residues. Looked up from germline, CDR1 is LNHDA and CDR2 is SQIVND (reference sequence). V was pared by 9 bases and J by 7 bases, with 16 bases between.

The chain recombines TRBV5-1 with TRBJ2-7, with D possibly TRBD1 on 6 matching bases. Germline V gene sequence: CDR1 SGHRS, CDR2 YFSETQ. V was pared by 4 bases and J by 3 bases, with 14 bases between. The CDR3 is 14 amino acids. The chain's CDR3 is CASSPGQSRYEQYF. The CDR3 region has the DNA TGCGCCAGCAGCCCAGGACAGAGCCGCTACGAGCAGTACTTC.

The chain uses TRBV28 and TRBJ2-3; maybe TRBD2 (6 bases). V was shortened by 6 bases and J by 0 bases, with 13 bases between the two germline ends. The CDR3 is 15 residues long. The germline V gene has CDR1 MDHEN and CDR2 SYDVKM. The CDR3 DNA sequence: TGTGCCAGCAGGGGGTGGAGCGGGAGCACAGATACGCAGTATTTT. It yields the protein CASRGWSGSTDTQYF.

The chain couples TRBV7-9 to TRBJ2-1; 11 bases agree with TRBD2. The V and J ends lost 5 bases and 7 bases, in that order; junction bases with no gene match: 10. This CDR3 region has 16 residues. Germline loops: CDR1 SEHNR, CDR2 FQNEAQ (reference sequence). The CDR3: CASSDYSGGARNEQFF. The DNA of the CDR3 is TGTGCCAGCAGCGACTATAGCGGGGGGGCCCGGAATGAGCAGTTCTTC.

The V and J genes are TRBV28 and TRBJ1-6; tentative D call: TRBD1 (5 bases). The germline V gene encodes CDR1 MDHEN and CDR2 SYDVKM. This CDR3 region has 15 residues. Trimming stripped 3 bases from V and 7 bases from J, with 13 bases between. The CDR3 DNA is TGTGCCAGCAGTTTCCGGGACTCAACAAATTCACCCCTCCACTTT. Amino acids: CASSFRDSTNSPLHF.

This clone was observed a few times. The gene calls are TRBV29-1 and TRBJ1-6; possible D gene TRBD1, 5 bases. Germline values: CDR1 SQVTM, CDR2 ANQGSEA. The V and J ends lost 6 bases and 3 bases respectively, with 9 bases between them. This CDR3 is built from 13 residues. As DNA, the CDR3 is TGCAGCGTCCTCGACAGCTATAATTCACCCCTCCACTTT. It yields the protein CSVLDSYNSPLHF. Full variable domain (missing parts from reference TRBV29-1 and TRBJ1-6): SAVISQKPSRDICQRGTSLTIQCQVDSQVTMMFWYRQQPGQSLTLIATANQGSEATYESGFVIDKFPISRPNLTFSTLTVSNMSPEDSSIYLCSVLDSYNSPLHFGNGTRLTVT.

The chain uses TRBV28 and TRBJ1-5, with D maybe TRBD1 (6 bases). The germline gives CDR1 MDHEN, CDR2 SYDVKM. This CDR3 spans 14 amino acids. The V and J ends lost 4 bases and 3 bases respectively, with 10 bases between them. The CDR3 reads CASSSRQDNQPQHF. DNA for the CDR3: TGTGCCAGCAGTTCAAGACAGGACAATCAGCCCCAGCATTTT.

The chain joins TRBV10-3 to TRBJ2-3; D is undetermined. The length of the CDR3 is 12 residues. Germline V gives CDR1 ENHRY, CDR2 SYGVKD. V lost 3 bases to trimming and J lost 7 bases, with 8 bases between them. The CDR3 reads CAISETAHTQYF. As DNA, the CDR3 is TGTGCCATCAGTGAAACAGCTCATACGCAGTATTTT.

The V and J genes are TRBV30 and TRBJ2-6, with 12 bases fitting TRBD1. The CDR3 loop spans 17 amino acids. Looked up from germline, CDR1 is GTSNPN and CDR2 is SVGIG (reference sequence). Unmatched junction bases numbered 7, after V lost 7 bases and J lost 0 bases. CDR3 in DNA: TGTGCCTTAAACCGGGACAGGGGGCTCTCTGGGGCCAACGTCCTGACTTTC. Translation gives CALNRDRGLSGANVLTF. Variable domain in full (rest from reference TRBV30 and TRBJ2-6): SQTIHQWPATLVQPVGSPLSLECTVEGTSNPNLYWYRQAAGRGLQLLFYSVGIGQISSEVPQNLSASRPQDRQFILSSKKLLLSDSGFYLCALNRDRGLSGANVLTFGAGSRLTVL.

This chain links TRBV2 with TRBJ1-1; 12 nucleotides align to TRBD1. The CDR3 consists of 20 residues. In germline, CDR1 is SNHLY, CDR2 FYNNEI. V was pared by 2 bases and J by 1 base, with 14 bases of the junction left unmatched. The CDR3 reads CASSESRDRGRRDRNTEAFF. CDR3 DNA sequence: TGTGCCAGCAGTGAATCCCGGGACAGGGGGCGTCGTGATCGGAACACTGAAGCTTTCTTT.